The present T cell receptor beta chain was sequenced within a study of T cell repertoires in cytomegalovirus infection. Study details: Both a matching HLA type and CMV infection were indicated by public TCR beta signatures.

Each CDR3 protein is one row after TCRdb ran MiXCR on the reads. The sample records hundreds of thousands of distinct CDR3 sequences, about a sixth being singletons. Trimming stripped 1 base from V and 4 bases from J, with 8 bases between. CDR3 length equals 14 residues. Looked up from germline, CDR1 is MGHRA and CDR2 is YSYEKL. The sequence was obtained from a human donor in good health (CMV status not recorded). Some clones in this sample may be carry-over from other donors' samples. V gene TRBV4-1 combines with J gene TRBJ2-1, with a possible D match to TRBD2 (5 bases). Sequencing was carried out using PBMCs. The CDR3 nucleotides read TGCGCCAGCAGCCAAGGGACTTCTTACAATGAGCAGTTCTTC. Amino acid sequence: CASSQGTSYNEQFF.